The clone carrying this T cell receptor (beta chain) was observed many times. Its antigen is not known. The CDR3 length is 16 residues. J gave up 11 bases and V 0 bases, and 10 bases lay outside the gene matches. Germline-derived CDR1 and CDR2 are SGHRS and YFSETQ. This specimen comes from a study of T cells after yellow fever vaccination. The TCR cDNA carried a universal primer site and UMIs from 5'RACE template switching. In TCRdb, the 5' RACE reads were re-called with MiXCR into one record per CDR3 protein. The table includes around 140,000 distinct CDR3 sequences, about 7.7% detected once. The study, taken as a whole, reports: The secondary T-cell response peaked on day 5, not day 15, but was weaker.

This chain uses TRBV5-1 with TRBJ2-1; 11 bases line up with TRBD2. This receptor was identified in a man aged 25 to 40 who received the YFV17D yellow fever vaccine. The sequencing used CD4+ T cells sorted from PBMCs, collected 5 days after the yellow fever booster vaccination. The CDR3 DNA reads TGCGCCAGCAGCTTGGGGGAGGCTAGCGGGAGGCCCCAGCAGTTCTTC. This translates into CASSLGEASGRPQQFF.